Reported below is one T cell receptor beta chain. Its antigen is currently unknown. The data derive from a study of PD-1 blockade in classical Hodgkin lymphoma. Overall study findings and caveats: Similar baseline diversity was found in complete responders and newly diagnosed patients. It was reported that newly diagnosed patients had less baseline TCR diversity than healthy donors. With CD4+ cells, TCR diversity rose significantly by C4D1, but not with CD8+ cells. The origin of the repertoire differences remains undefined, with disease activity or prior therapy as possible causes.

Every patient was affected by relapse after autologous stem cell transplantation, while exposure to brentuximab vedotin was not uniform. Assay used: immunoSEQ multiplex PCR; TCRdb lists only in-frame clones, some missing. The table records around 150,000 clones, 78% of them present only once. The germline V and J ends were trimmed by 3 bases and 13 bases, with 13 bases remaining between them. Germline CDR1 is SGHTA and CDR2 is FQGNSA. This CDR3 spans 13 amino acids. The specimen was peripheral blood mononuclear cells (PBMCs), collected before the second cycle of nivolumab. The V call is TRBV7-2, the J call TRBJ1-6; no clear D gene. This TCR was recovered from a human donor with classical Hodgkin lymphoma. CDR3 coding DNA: TGTGCCAGCAGCTTCGGGCCGCAAGATCCCCTCCACTTT. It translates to CASSFGPQDPLHF.